These 4 T cell receptor beta chains came from one sample sequenced in a study of blood T cell repertoires in COVID-19. Assay: immunoSEQ multiplex PCR; the TCRdb copy retains only in-frame clones and omits some. Found here are around 150,000 clones, over 60% of them singletons; the top ten hold approximately 9%. Material: peripheral blood. Every receptor here comes from a woman aged 50 to 60 with active or convalescent COVID-19.

The chain carries TRBV27 and TRBJ2-3, with D perhaps TRBD2 (6 bases). The CDR3 contains 15 residues. V lost 4 bases and J lost 6, with 17 bases in between. Germline V gene sequence: CDR1 MNHEY, CDR2 SMNVEV (reference sequence). The CDR3 region is CASSYKGRRGDTQYF. The CDR3 DNA reads TGTGCCAGCAGTTACAAGGGGAGGAGAGGTGATACGCAGTATTTT.

The chain joins TRBV6-6 to TRBJ1-1, with D perhaps matching TRBD1 (5 bases). Germline CDR1 MNHNY, CDR2 SVGAGI (reference sequence). Trimming removed 5 bases at V and 8 bases at J, with 12 bases between. This CDR3 is built from 12 residues. The CDR3 bases are TGTGCCAGCAGTCAATGGGAGGGGGAAGCTTTCTTT. It yields the protein CASSQWEGEAFF.

This sequence joins TRBV7-9 and TRBJ2-7; 10 bases map to TRBD1. After removal of 5 bases from V and 3 bases from J, the junction contained 7 bases not matched to a gene. The germline gives CDR1 SEHNR, CDR2 FQNEAQ (reference sequence). There are 15 residues in the CDR3. CDR3 protein: CASSRRTGGSYEQYF. The CDR3 nucleotides are TGTGCCAGCAGCCGCCGGACAGGGGGTAGCTACGAGCAGTACTTC.

The chain employs TRBV2 and TRBJ1-3, with D possibly TRBD1 on 6 matching bases. The CDR3 loop spans 15 amino acids. From germline, CDR1 is SNHLY and CDR2 FYNNEI. V lost 6 bases and J 7 bases, leaving 19 bases between the germline ends. CDR3 sequence (DNA): TGTGCCAGCAGCGCCACAGGGAGAAGAACGAACACCATATATTTT. Translated, it gives CASSATGRRTNTIYF.